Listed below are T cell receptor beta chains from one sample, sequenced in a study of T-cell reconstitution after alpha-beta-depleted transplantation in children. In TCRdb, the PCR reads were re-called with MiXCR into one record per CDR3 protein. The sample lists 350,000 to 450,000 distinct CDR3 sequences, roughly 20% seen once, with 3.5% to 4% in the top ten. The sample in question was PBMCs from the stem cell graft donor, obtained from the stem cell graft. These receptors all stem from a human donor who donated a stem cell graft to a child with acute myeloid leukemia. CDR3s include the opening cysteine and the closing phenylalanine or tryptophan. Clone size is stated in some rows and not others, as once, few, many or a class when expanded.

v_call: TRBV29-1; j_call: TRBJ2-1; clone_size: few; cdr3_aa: CSVEVAGDTYNEQFF
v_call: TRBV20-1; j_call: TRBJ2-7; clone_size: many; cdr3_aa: CSARVWQGRSEQYF
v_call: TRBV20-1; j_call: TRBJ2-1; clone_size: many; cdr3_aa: CSARKVRLGPEDEQFF
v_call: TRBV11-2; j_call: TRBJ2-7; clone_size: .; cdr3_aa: CASSGTSGNEAYEQYF
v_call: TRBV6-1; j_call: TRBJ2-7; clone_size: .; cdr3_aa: CASTPGSGGFHEQYF
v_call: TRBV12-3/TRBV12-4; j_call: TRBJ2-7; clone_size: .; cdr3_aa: CASTLRDPSYEQYF
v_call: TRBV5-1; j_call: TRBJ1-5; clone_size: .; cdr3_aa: CASSVDIAGRPQHF
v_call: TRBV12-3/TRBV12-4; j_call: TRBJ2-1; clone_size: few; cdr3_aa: CASSPPMGEAMGINEQFF
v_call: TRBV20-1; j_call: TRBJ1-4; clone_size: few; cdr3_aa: CSARMYSTNEKLFF
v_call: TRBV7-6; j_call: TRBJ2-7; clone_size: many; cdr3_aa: CASSPGTSGYNEQYF
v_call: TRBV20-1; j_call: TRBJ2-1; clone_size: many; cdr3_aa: CSARTGHAYNEQFF
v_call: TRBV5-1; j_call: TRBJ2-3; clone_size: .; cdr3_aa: CASSLVPSGTSTDTQYF
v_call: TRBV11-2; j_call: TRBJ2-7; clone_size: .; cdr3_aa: CASSLGTRGEQYF
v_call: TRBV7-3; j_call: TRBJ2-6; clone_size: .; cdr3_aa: CASSPGQGSLSGANVLTF
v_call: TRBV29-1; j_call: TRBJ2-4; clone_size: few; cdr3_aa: CSVGIGTGGVGNIQYF
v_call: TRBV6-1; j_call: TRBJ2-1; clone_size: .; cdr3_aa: CASSEASRGDEKFF
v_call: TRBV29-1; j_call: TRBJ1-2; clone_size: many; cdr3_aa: CSVAWANYGYTF